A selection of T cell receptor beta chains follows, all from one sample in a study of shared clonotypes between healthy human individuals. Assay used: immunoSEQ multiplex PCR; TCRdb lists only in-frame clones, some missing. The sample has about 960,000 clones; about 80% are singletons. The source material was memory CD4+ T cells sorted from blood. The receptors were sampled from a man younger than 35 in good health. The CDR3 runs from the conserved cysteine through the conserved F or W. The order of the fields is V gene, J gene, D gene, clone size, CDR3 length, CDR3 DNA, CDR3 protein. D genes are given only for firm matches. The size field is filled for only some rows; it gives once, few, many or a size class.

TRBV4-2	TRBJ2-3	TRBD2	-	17	TGTGCCAGCAGCCAAGGAGCCAGCGGGGGGGCCAGAGATACGCAGTATTTT	CASSQGASGGARDTQYF
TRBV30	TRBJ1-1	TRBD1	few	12	TGTGCCGGAGACAGGGGGCTGACTGAAGCTTTCTTT	CAGDRGLTEAFF
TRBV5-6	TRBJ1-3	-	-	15	TGTGCCAGCAGCCCACGGGGGATCTCTGGAAACACCATATATTTT	CASSPRGISGNTIYF
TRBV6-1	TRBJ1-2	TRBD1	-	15	TGTGCCAGCAGTGAAGGGACAGGGGCGAACTATGGCTACACCTTC	CASSEGTGANYGYTF
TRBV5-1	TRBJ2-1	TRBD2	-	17	TGCGCCAGCAGCACACCCGTACTAGCGGGGGGTTACAATGAGCAGTTCTTC	CASSTPVLAGGYNEQFF
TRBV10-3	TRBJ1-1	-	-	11	TGTGCCATCAGTGTGGTGGGGATAGCTTTCTTT	CAISVVGIAFF
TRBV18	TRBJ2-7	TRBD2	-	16	TGTGCCAGCTCACCACTAGCGGGAGGGCCTGTTGCTGAGCAGTACTTC	CASSPLAGGPVAEQYF
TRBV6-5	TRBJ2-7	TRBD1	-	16	TGTGCCAGCAGTTACCGACTGACAGGGGGCTTGGACGAGCAGTACTTC	CASSYRLTGGLDEQYF
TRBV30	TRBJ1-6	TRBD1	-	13	TGTGCCTGGATAGGACAGGGGACTTCACCCCTCCACTTT	CAWIGQGTSPLHF
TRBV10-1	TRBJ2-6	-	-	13	TGCGCCAGCAGTGATTCTGGGGCCAACGTCCTGACTTTC	CASSDSGANVLTF
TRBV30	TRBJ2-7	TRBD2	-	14	TGTGCCCGGAGTGTAGCGGGCGGGACCTACGAGCAGTACTTC	CARSVAGGTYEQYF
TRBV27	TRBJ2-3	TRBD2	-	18	TGTGCCAGCAGTTACTTCGGACTAGCGGGGGGGGTCACAGATACGCAGTATTTT	CASSYFGLAGGVTDTQYF
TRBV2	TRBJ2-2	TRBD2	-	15	TGTGCCAGCACCCAAGCGGGAGGAGAGAACGGGGAGCTGTTTTTT	CASTQAGGENGELFF
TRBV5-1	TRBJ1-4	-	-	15	TGCGCCAGCAGCACTGAGGGTCTGGCTAATGAAAAACTGTTTTTT	CASSTEGLANEKLFF
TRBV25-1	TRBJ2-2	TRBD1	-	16	TGTGCCAGCAGTGATGAAAACAGGGGTGGCACCGGGGAGCTGTTTTTT	CASSDENRGGTGELFF
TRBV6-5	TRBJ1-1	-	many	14	TGTGCCAGCATCCTCCGAGGGGGAGACACTGAAGCTTTCTTT	CASILRGGDTEAFF
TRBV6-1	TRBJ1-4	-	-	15	TGTGCCAGCAACGCAGCGACCCTAGGGAGGGAAAAACTGTTTTTT	CASNAATLGREKLFF
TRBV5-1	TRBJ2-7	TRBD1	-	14	TGCGCCAGCAGCTTAAGACAGGGGAACGACGAGCAGTACTTC	CASSLRQGNDEQYF
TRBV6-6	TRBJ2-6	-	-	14	TGTGCCAGCGGGACGGGGGTTGGGGCCAACGTCCTGACTTTC	CASGTGVGANVLTF
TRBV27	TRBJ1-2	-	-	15	TGTGCCAGCAGTTTTGGGGGAAGCTTAGGGTCGAGCTACACCTTC	CASSFGGSLGSSYTF
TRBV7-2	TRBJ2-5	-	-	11	TGTGCCAGCAGCACGAGGGAGACCCAGTACTTC	CASSTRETQYF
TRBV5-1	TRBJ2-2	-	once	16	TGCGCCAGCAGCTTGATGTCCCCAGCCAGCACCGGGGAGCTGTTTTTT	CASSLMSPASTGELFF
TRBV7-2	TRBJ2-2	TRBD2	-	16	TGTGCCAGCAGCTTAGAGGGACTAGCGGGCACCGGGGAGCTGTTTTTT	CASSLEGLAGTGELFF
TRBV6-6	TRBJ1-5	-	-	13	TGTGCCAGCAGTTACTCAAGGGAACAGCCCCAGCATTTT	CASSYSREQPQHF
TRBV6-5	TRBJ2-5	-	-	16	TGTGCCAGCAGTTACTCGATCGTTGACTTACAAGAGACCCAGTACTTC	CASSYSIVDLQETQYF
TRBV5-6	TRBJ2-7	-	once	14	TGTGCCAGCAGCTTGAGCCAGGTAACCTACGAGCAGTACTTC	CASSLSQVTYEQYF
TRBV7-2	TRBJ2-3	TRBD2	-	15	TGTGCCAGCAGCCAAAGCGGGGGGCACACAGATACGCAGTATTTT	CASSQSGGHTDTQYF
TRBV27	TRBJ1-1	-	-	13	TGTGCCAGCAGCCCAAGGACGAGTACTGAAGCTTTCTTT	CASSPRTSTEAFF